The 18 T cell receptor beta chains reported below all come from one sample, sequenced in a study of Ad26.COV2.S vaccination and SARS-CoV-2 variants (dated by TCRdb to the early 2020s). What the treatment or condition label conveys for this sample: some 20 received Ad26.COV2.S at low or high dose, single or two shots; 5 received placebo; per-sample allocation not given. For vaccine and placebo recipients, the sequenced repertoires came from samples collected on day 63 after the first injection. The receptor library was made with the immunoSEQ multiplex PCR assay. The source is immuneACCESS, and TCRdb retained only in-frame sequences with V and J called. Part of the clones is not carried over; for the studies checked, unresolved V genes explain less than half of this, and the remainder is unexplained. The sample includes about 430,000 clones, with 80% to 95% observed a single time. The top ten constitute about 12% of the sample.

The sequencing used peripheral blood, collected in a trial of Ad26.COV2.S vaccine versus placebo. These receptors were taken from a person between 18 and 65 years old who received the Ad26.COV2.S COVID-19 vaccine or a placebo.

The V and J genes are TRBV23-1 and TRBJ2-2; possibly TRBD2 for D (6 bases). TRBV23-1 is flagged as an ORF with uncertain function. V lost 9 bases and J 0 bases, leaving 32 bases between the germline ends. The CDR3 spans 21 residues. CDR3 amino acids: CARAGPRREAEGYANTGELFF. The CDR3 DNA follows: TGCGCCAGGGCCGGGCCCCGGCGGGAAGCGGAGGGTTACGCGAACACCGGGGAGCTGTTTTTT.

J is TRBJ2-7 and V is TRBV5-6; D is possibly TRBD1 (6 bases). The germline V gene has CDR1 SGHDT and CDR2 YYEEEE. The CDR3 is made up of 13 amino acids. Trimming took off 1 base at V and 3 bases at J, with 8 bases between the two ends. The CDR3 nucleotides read TGTGCCAGCAGCTTGACGGACAGCTACGAGCAGTACTTC. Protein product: CASSLTDSYEQYF.

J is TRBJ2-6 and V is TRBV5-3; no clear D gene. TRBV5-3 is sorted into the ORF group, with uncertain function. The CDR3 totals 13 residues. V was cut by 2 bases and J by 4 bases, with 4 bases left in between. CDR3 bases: TGTGCCAGAAGCTTCTCCGGGGCCAACGTCCTGACTTTC. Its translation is CARSFSGANVLTF.

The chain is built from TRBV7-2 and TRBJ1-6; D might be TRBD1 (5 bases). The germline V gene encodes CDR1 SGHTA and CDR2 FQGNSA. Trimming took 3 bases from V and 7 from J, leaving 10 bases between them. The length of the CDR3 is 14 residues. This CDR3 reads CASSFGTPNSPLHF. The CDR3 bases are TGTGCCAGCAGCTTCGGGACTCCAAATTCACCCCTCCACTTT. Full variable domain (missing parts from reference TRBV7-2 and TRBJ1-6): GAGVSQSPSNKVTEKGKDVELRCDPISGHTALYWYRQSLGQGLEFLIYFQGNSAPDKSGLPSDRFSAERTGGSVSTLTIQRTQQEDSAVYLCASSFGTPNSPLHFGNGTRLTVT.

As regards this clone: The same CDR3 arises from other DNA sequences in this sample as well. CDR3 protein: CSVEEDYGYTF. The CDR3 bases are TGCAGCGTTGAGGAGGACTATGGCTACACCTTC. The chain recombines TRBV29-1 with TRBJ1-2; D unclear. V was trimmed by 3 bases and J by 3 bases, leaving 5 bases between them. CDR3 length: 11 residues. Germline assignment: CDR1 SQVTM and CDR2 ANQGSEA.

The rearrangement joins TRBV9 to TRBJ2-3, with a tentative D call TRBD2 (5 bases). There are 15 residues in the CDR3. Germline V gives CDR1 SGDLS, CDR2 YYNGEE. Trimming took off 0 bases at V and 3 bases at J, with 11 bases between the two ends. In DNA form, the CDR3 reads TGTGCCAGCAGCGTAGGGACGGACTTTACAGATACGCAGTATTTT. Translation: CASSVGTDFTDTQYF.

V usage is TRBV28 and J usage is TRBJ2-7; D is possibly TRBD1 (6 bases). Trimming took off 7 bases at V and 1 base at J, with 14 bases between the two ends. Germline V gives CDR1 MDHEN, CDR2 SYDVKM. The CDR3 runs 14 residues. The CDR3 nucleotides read TGTGCCAGCACAGGTACAGGGTTTTCCTACGAGCAGTACTTC. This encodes CASTGTGFSYEQYF.

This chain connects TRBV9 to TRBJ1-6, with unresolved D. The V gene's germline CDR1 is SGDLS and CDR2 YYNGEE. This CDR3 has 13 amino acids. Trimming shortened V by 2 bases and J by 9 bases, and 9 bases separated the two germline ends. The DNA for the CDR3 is TGTGCCAGCAGCGTCCACAGCTTTTCACCCCTCCACTTT. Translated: CASSVHSFSPLHF.

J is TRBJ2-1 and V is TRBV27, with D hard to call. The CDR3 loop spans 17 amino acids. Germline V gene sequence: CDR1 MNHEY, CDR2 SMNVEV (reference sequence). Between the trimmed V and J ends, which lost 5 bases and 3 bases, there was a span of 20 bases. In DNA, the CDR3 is TGTGCCAGCAGTCCCCTTTATAGATCAGAACTCTACAATGAGCAGTTCTTC. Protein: CASSPLYRSELYNEQFF.

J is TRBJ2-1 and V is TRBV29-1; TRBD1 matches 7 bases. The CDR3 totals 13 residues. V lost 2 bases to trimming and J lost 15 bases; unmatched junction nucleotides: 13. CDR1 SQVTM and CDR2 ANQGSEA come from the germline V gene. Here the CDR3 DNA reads TGCAGCGTTGAAACAACATCCCGGGACAGAAGGTTCTTC. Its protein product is CSVETTSRDRRFF.

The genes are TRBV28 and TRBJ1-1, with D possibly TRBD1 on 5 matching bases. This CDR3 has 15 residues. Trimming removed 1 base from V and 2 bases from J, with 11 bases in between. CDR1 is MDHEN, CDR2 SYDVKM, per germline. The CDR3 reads CASSLFGTTNTEAFF. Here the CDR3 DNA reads TGTGCCAGCAGTTTATTTGGGACTACTAACACTGAAGCTTTCTTT.

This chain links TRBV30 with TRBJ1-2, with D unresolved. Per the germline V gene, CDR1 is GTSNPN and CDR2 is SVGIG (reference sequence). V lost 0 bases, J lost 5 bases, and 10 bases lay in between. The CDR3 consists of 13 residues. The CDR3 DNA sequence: TGTGCCTGGAGTGTAGAAGGGATATATGGCTACACCTTC. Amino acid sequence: CAWSVEGIYGYTF.

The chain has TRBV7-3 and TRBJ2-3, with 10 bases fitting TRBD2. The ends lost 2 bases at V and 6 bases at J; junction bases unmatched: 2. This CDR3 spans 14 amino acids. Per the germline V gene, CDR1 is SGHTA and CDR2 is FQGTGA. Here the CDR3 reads CASSLASGSDTQYF. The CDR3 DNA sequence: TGTGCCAGCAGCTTAGCTAGCGGGAGCGATACGCAGTATTTT. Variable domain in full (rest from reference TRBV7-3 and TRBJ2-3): GAGVSQTPSNKVTEKGKYVELRCDPISGHTALYWYRQSLGQGPEFLIYFQGTGAADDSGLPNDRFFAVRPEGSVSTLKIQRTERGDSAVYLCASSLASGSDTQYFGPGTRLTVL.

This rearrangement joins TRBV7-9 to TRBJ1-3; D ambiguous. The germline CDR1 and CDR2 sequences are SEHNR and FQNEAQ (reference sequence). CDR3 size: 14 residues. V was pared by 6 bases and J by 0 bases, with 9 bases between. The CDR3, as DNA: TGTGCCAGCAGGGTTGAGTCCTCTGGAAACACCATATATTTT. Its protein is CASRVESSGNTIYF.

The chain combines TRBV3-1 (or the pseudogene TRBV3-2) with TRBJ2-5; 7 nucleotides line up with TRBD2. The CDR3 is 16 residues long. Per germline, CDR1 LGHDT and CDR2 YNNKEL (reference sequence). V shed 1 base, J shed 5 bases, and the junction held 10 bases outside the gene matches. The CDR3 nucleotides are TGTGCCAGCAGCCAAGGCGGGAGAGCCGACCGGGAGACCCAGTACTTC. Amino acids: CASSQGGRADRETQYF.

CDR3 in DNA: TGTGCCAGCAGTGAAGGTAGCGGGAGTAATCCCGGGGAGCTGTTTTTT. Translation: CASSEGSGSNPGELFF. The chain links TRBV6-4 to TRBJ2-2; 9 bases match TRBD2. V lost 3 bases and J lost 6; bases outside the gene matches: 8. CDR1 is MRHNA and CDR2 is SNTAGT in the germline V gene. The CDR3 runs to 16 residues.

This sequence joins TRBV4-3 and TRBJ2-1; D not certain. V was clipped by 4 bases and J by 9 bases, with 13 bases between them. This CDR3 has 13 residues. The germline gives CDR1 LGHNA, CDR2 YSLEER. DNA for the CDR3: TGCGCCAGCAGCCCTTGGCGGCCGGGTGAGCAGTTCTTC. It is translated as CASSPWRPGEQFF.

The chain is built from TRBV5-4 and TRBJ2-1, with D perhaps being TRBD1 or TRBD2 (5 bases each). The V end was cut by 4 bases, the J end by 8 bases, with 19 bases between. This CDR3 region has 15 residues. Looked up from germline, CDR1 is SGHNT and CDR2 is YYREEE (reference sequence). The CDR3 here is CASSPRGRGADEQFF. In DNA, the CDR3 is TGTGCCAGCAGCCCCCGGGGACGAGGGGCCGATGAGCAGTTCTTC. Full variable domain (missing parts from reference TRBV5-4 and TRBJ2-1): ETGVTQSPTHLIKTRGQQVTLRCSSQSGHNTVSWYQQALGQGPQFIFQYYREEENGRGNFPPRFSGLQFPNYSSELNVNALELDDSALYLCASSPRGRGADEQFFGPGTRLTVL.